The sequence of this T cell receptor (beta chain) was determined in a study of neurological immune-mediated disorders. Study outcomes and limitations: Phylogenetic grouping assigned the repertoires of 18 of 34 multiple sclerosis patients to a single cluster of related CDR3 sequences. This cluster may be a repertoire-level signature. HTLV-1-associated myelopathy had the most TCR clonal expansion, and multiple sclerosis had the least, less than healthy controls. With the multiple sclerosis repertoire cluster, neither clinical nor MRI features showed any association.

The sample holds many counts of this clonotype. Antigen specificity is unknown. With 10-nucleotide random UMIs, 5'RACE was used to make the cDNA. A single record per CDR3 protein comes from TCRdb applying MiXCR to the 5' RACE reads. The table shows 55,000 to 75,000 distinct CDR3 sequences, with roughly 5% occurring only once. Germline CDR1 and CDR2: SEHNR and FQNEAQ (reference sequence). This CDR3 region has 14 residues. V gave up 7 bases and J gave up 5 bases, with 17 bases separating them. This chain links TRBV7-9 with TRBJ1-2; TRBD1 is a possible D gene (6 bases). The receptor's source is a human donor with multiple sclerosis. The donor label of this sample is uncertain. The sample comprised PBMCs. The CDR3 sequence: CASTRQTGNYGYTF. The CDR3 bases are TGTGCCAGCACCCGACAAACAGGGAATTATGGCTACACCTTC.